One and the same sample provided the 32 T cell receptor beta chains below, sequenced in a study of blood T cell repertoires in COVID-19. Measured with immunoSEQ multiplex PCR; TCRdb has only the in-frame clones, and not every one. The sample lists about 220,000 clones; around 87% were seen once. The sequencing input was PBMCs or T cells enriched from blood (not recorded which). The receptors stem from a man aged 30 to 39 who had been exposed to COVID-19.

The chain joins TRBV24-1 to TRBJ2-1; 7 bases fit TRBD1. The germline CDR1 and CDR2 sequences are KGHDR and SFDVKD. The CDR3 spans 14 residues. Trimming at V came to 9 bases and at J to 4 bases, leaving 8 bases not matched to a gene. CDR3 protein: CATRRDRYYNEQFF. The CDR3 coding sequence is TGTGCCACCCGCCGGGACAGATATTACAATGAGCAGTTCTTC.

The chain links TRBV6-2 or TRBV6-3 to TRBJ1-2; D is perhaps TRBD1 (6 bases). This CDR3 is 14 amino acids long. V was clipped by 6 bases and J by 4 bases, with 15 bases between them. Germline CDR1 MNHEY, CDR2 SVGEGT. CDR3 coding DNA: TGTGCCAGCAGCCCCACAGGGCGCGGCTATGGCTACACCTTC. Translation gives CASSPTGRGYGYTF.

This chain connects TRBV18 to TRBJ1-1; D uncertain. The germline gives CDR1 KGHSH, CDR2 LQKENI. V was cut by 4 bases and J by 3 bases, with 9 bases left in between. The CDR3 has 13 amino acids. CDR3 nucleotide sequence: TGTGCCAGCTCACAGAGGGCCGACACTGAAGCTTTCTTT. Amino acids: CASSQRADTEAFF.

The J gene is TRBJ2-5, the V gene TRBV11-2; the match to TRBD1 covers 8 bases. Germline CDR1 is SGHAT and CDR2 is FQNNGV. V gave up 1 base and J gave up 7 bases; unmatched junction bases: 5. CDR3 length: 14 residues. The DNA of the CDR3 is TGTGCCAGCAGCTTAGGTCAGGGGGCAGGGACCCAGTACTTC. This codes for CASSLGQGAGTQYF.

The rearrangement uses TRBV25-1 and TRBJ2-2; 9 bases match TRBD1. The J segment lost 6 bases and the V segment lost 5 bases, leaving 10 bases of the junction unmatched. Germline V gene sequence: CDR1 MGHDK, CDR2 SYGVNS. This CDR3 is built from 16 residues. CDR3 region: CASSQTRDRDPGELFF. CDR3 bases: TGTGCCAGCAGTCAAACACGGGACAGGGACCCCGGGGAGCTGTTTTTT. Complete variable domain (other parts from reference TRBV25-1 and TRBJ2-2): EADIYQTPRYLVIGTGKKITLECSQTMGHDKMYWYQQDPGMELHLIHYSYGVNSTEKGDLSSESTVSRIRTEHFPLTLESARPSHTSQYLCASSQTRDRDPGELFFGEGSRLTVL.

V gene TRBV6-2 or TRBV6-3 combines with J gene TRBJ2-4, with 7 bases fitting TRBD1. Germline values: CDR1 MNHEY, CDR2 SVGEGT. This CDR3 comprises 15 residues. With V trimmed by 6 bases and J by 1 base, 6 bases remained unmatched. Here the CDR3 DNA reads TGTGCCAGCAGCCGAACAGGGGTTGCCAAAAACATTCAGTACTTC. Encoded protein: CASSRTGVAKNIQYF.

The chain joins TRBV7-2 to TRBJ1-1; D uncertain. Germline loops: CDR1 SGHTA, CDR2 FQGNSA. Trimming removed 5 bases from V and 11 bases from J, with 21 bases in between. CDR3 length: 14 amino acids. CDR3 sequence: CASSPSIMRVWAFF. As DNA, the CDR3 is TGTGCCAGCAGCCCCTCAATAATGCGGGTTTGGGCTTTCTTT.

Comment on this clone: Other nucleotide sequences in the sample specify the same CDR3. The chain combines TRBV7-9 with TRBJ2-7; D gene uncertain. Looked up from germline, CDR1 is SEHNR and CDR2 is FQNEAQ (reference sequence). V gave up 5 bases and J gave up 2 bases, with 16 bases separating them. This CDR3 is built from 15 residues. CDR3 protein: CASSPPDSPTYEQYF. CDR3 nucleotide sequence: TGTGCCAGCAGCCCGCCCGATTCACCTACCTACGAGCAGTACTTC.

The chain uses TRBV25-1 and TRBJ1-1; the match to TRBD1 covers 11 bases. The trim removed 4 bases at V and 3 bases at J, leaving 7 bases unmatched. The CDR3 is 16 amino acids. CDR1 is MGHDK, CDR2 SYGVNS, per germline. The CDR3 region has the DNA TGTGCCAGCAGTGGGACAGGGGGCGGGGGGTACACTGAAGCTTTCTTT. Protein: CASSGTGGGGYTEAFF.

The rearrangement links TRBV6-1 to TRBJ2-3; a possible D gene is TRBD1 (6 bases). V lost 2 bases, J lost 2 bases, and 11 bases lay in between. The CDR3 is made up of 15 amino acids. Germline values: CDR1 MNHNS, CDR2 SASEGT. Here the CDR3 reads CASSESQGPTDTQYF. In nucleotides, the CDR3 is TGTGCCAGCAGTGAATCTCAGGGGCCCACAGATACGCAGTATTTT.

The V and J genes are TRBV6-5 and TRBJ2-2, with 7 positions matching TRBD1. Losses at the gene ends were 7 bases for V and 4 bases for J; bases not matched to a gene: 3. The CDR3 has 13 residues. The germline V gene has CDR1 MNHEY and CDR2 SVGAGI. CDR3 in amino acids: CASTTGVTGELFF. CDR3 bases: TGTGCCAGCACTACAGGGGTCACCGGGGAGCTGTTTTTT.

This rearrangement joins TRBV9 to TRBJ2-3; possible D gene TRBD2, 6 bases. Trimming cost V 0 bases and J 6 bases, with 20 bases left between them. Germline V CDR1 and CDR2: SGDLS, YYNGEE. This CDR3 comprises 17 residues. The CDR3 coding sequence is TGTGCCAGCAGCGTAGACCATGGTGAGGGAAGCGGGGATACGCAGTATTTT. Translation: CASSVDHGEGSGDTQYF. The full variable domain, with the rest looked up from reference TRBV9 and TRBJ2-3, is DSGVTQTPKHLITATGQRVTLRCSPRSGDLSVYWYQQSLDQGLQFLIQYYNGEERAKGNILERFSAQQFPDLHSELNLSSLELGDSALYFCASSVDHGEGSGDTQYFGPGTRLTVL.

For this clone: The junction departs from germline at one end; a sequencing error may be responsible. The chain has TRBV7-6 and TRBJ2-3, with 13 bases fitting TRBD2. The CDR3 consists of 18 residues. Germline-derived CDR1 and CDR2 are SGHVS and FNYEAQ. Written as DNA, the CDR3 is TGTGCCAGCACCTTAACGGTGGGACTAGCGGGGAGCACAGATACGCAGTATTTT. It encodes CASTLTVGLAGSTDTQYF.

The chain has TRBV28 and TRBJ1-2; D is uncertain. The germline V gene has CDR1 MDHEN and CDR2 SYDVKM. Trimming shortened V by 6 bases and J by 2 bases, and 13 bases separated the two germline ends. The CDR3 is 14 residues long. The CDR3, as DNA: TGTGCCAGCAGCCCCGCCGGTTCGAACTATGGCTACACCTTC. Protein: CASSPAGSNYGYTF.

CDR3 sequence (DNA): TGTGCCAGCAGCCATGACAGGGGGCAAGAGGAAAACACCATATATTTT. Encoded protein: CASSHDRGQEENTIYF. The V and J genes are TRBV4-2 and TRBJ1-3, with TRBD1 identical over 10 bases. After removal of 3 bases from V and 6 bases from J, the junction contained 8 bases not matched to a gene. The CDR3 consists of 16 residues. Germline assignment: CDR1 LGHNA and CDR2 YNFKEQ.

This clone has only one observation. The rearrangement uses TRBV6-5 and TRBJ1-2; 9 bases map to TRBD1. The CDR3 contains 13 residues. Germline assignment: CDR1 MNHEY and CDR2 SVGAGI. Losses at the gene ends were 6 bases for V and 6 bases for J; bases not matched to a gene: 5. CDR3 region: CASSGDRVNGYTF. CDR3 nucleotides: TGTGCCAGCAGCGGGGACAGGGTGAATGGCTACACCTTC.

This clone was detected once. V is TRBV9 and J is TRBJ2-3, with 7 bases lining up with TRBD2. CDR3 length: 15 residues. Germline CDR1 SGDLS, CDR2 YYNGEE. V shed 0 bases and J 6 bases; nucleotides not matched to a gene: 7. The CDR3 loop reads CASSVERGVLDTQYF. CDR3 coding DNA: TGTGCCAGCAGCGTAGAACGGGGGGTCCTGGATACGCAGTATTTT.

The CDR3 is CATSREGRETQYF. The CDR3 DNA is TGTGCCACCAGCAGGGAGGGGAGGGAGACCCAGTACTTC. The rearrangement uses TRBV15 and TRBJ2-5, with D possibly TRBD2 on 6 matching bases. Trimming took 3 bases from V and 5 from J, leaving 10 bases between them. This CDR3 has 13 residues. Germline CDR1 LNHNV, CDR2 YYDKDF (reference sequence).

This clone has just a few counts. The rearrangement links TRBV3-1 (or the pseudogene TRBV3-2) to TRBJ1-2, with a tentative D call TRBD1 (6 bases). V was trimmed by 2 bases and J by 3 bases, leaving 13 bases between them. The CDR3 covers 15 residues. CDR1 and CDR2 (germline): LGHDT, YNNKEL (reference sequence). The CDR3 sequence: CASSQLRTVDYGYTF. Written as DNA, the CDR3 is TGTGCCAGCAGCCAACTTCGGACAGTTGACTATGGCTACACCTTC.

V is TRBV5-1 and J is TRBJ2-7, with TRBD1 matching over 7 bases. CDR3 size: 16 residues. J gave up 3 bases and V 4 bases, and 13 bases lay outside the gene matches. Germline values: CDR1 SGHRS, CDR2 YFSETQ. This CDR3 is CASSPRDSLRVYEQYF. CDR3 coding DNA: TGCGCCAGCAGCCCCCGGGACAGTCTGAGGGTCTACGAGCAGTACTTC.

J is TRBJ1-5 and V is TRBV4-1; 11 bases map to TRBD1. Losses at the gene ends were 1 base for V and 5 bases for J; bases not matched to a gene: 7. This CDR3 has 17 residues. Germline values: CDR1 MGHRA, CDR2 YSYEKL. CDR3 sequence reads: CASSQGPGQGAYQPQHF. The CDR3 DNA sequence: TGCGCCAGCAGCCAAGGGCCCGGACAGGGGGCTTATCAGCCCCAGCATTTT.

A single count supports this clone. CDR3 in amino acids: CASSSRAGILTNTQYF. DNA for the CDR3: TGTGCCAGCAGCTCCCGAGCGGGGATTTTGACAAATACGCAGTATTTT. The V call is TRBV5-6, the J call TRBJ2-3, with 7 bases identical to TRBD2. CDR3 length equals 16 residues. The J segment lost 7 bases and the V segment lost 3 bases, leaving 14 bases of the junction unmatched. Looked up from germline, CDR1 is SGHDT and CDR2 is YYEEEE.

The V gene is TRBV12-3 or TRBV12-4, the J gene TRBJ2-7; perhaps TRBD1 as D (5 bases). The CDR3 has 12 amino acids. Trimming cost V 3 bases and J 6 bases, with 9 bases left between them. DNA of the CDR3: TGTGCCAGCAGTTTTGAAAGGGGCGAGCAGTACTTC. Encoded protein: CASSFERGEQYF.

In its sample, this clone was seen a few times. V is TRBV15 and J is TRBJ2-4; a weak D match, TRBD1 (5 bases). Trimming removed 5 bases from V and 6 bases from J, with 14 bases in between. The CDR3 is 14 amino acids. Germline V lookup: CDR1 LNHNV, CDR2 YYDKDF (reference sequence). The CDR3, as DNA: TGTGCCACCAGCGTAGGGGTCTTCCCAAACATTCAGTACTTC. Amino acid sequence: CATSVGVFPNIQYF.

V and J are TRBV11-2 and TRBJ2-1; 9 bases align to TRBD1. The germline CDR1 and CDR2 sequences are SGHAT and FQNNGV. This CDR3 has 17 residues. The ends lost 6 bases at V and 4 bases at J; junction bases unmatched: 13. CDR3 protein: CASRSEPTGGGYNEQFF. Here the CDR3 DNA reads TGTGCCAGCAGATCCGAACCGACAGGGGGAGGATACAATGAGCAGTTCTTC.

The J gene is TRBJ2-3, the V gene TRBV12-3 or TRBV12-4; D remains unclear. V lost 5 bases and J lost 9, with 9 bases in between. This CDR3 is 11 amino acids long. CDR3 DNA: TGTGCCAGCAGTGCGGCCGGGACGCAGTATTTT. Translating it yields CASSAAGTQYF.

This clone was counted many times. This chain links TRBV25-1 with TRBJ2-5; 8 bases line up with TRBD1. This CDR3 has 15 amino acids. CDR1 is MGHDK, CDR2 SYGVNS, per germline. V lost 7 bases to trimming and J lost 5 bases; unmatched junction nucleotides: 12. The CDR3 nucleotides read TGTGCCAGCACCCAGCCGCAGGGGGCAGGGGAGACCCAGTACTTC. It codes for CASTQPQGAGETQYF.

The rearrangement joins TRBV4-1 to TRBJ2-1, with 7 bases aligning to TRBD1. This CDR3 has 14 residues. Trimming removed 0 bases from V and 15 bases from J; junction bases left unmatched: 11. Germline V CDR1 and CDR2: MGHRA, YSYEKL. The CDR3 sequence: CASSQEENRGPMFF. In nucleotides, the CDR3 is TGCGCCAGCAGCCAAGAGGAGAATAGGGGGCCCATGTTCTTC.

The V gene is TRBV9, the J gene TRBJ2-1; possible D gene TRBD2, 6 bases. The CDR3 extends over 16 amino acids. V gave up 4 bases and J gave up 6 bases, with 20 bases separating them. Looked up from germline, CDR1 is SGDLS and CDR2 is YYNGEE. The CDR3 sequence: CASSPGTGLPGNEQFF. Written as DNA, the CDR3 is TGTGCCAGCAGCCCAGGAACGGGACTCCCGGGCAATGAGCAGTTCTTC.

The chain joins TRBV13 to TRBJ1-4, with a possible D match to TRBD1 (6 bases). V was trimmed by 1 base and J by 7 bases, leaving 13 bases between them. The CDR3 is made up of 15 amino acids. The germline V gene encodes CDR1 PRHDT and CDR2 FYEKMQ (reference sequence). For the CDR3, the DNA is TGTGCCAGCAGCTTAGCAGGGGCGCTTGGTGAAAAACTGTTTTTT. Protein product: CASSLAGALGEKLFF.

The chain uses TRBV30 and TRBJ2-5; 11 nucleotides align to TRBD2. J lost 5 bases, V lost 0 bases, and 11 bases had no gene match. From germline, CDR1 is GTSNPN and CDR2 SVGIG (reference sequence). The length of the CDR3 is 17 residues. The CDR3 protein is CAWSVLAGGRRRETQYF. The CDR3 DNA is TGTGCCTGGAGTGTTCTAGCGGGGGGCCGGCGGAGGGAGACCCAGTACTTC.

This clone came up once. The chain links TRBV28 to TRBJ2-2; 10 bases line up with TRBD2. This CDR3 spans 17 amino acids. Trimming took 2 bases from V and 6 from J; bases not matched to a gene: 9. Germline V CDR1 and CDR2: MDHEN, SYDVKM. The CDR3 sequence is CASSLVVQRGGPGELFF. CDR3 in DNA: TGTGCCAGCAGTTTAGTAGTTCAGCGGGGGGGCCCCGGGGAGCTGTTTTTT.